What follows is one T cell receptor beta chain and its context. Original data processing: The authors estimated nucleated cell counts from reference gene primer amplification. Clones were read by immunoSEQ multiplex PCR, and TCRdb kept only the in-frame ones, dropping some. The V and J calls and clone size are taken from that table; D and trimming were inferred from the DNA. This table has 70,000 to 85,000 clones, about 88% appearing once. The data were taken from a study of blood T cell repertoires in COVID-19. Germline V CDR1 and CDR2: MGHRA, YSYEKL. Trimming cost V 0 bases and J 6 bases, with 11 bases left between them. The CDR3 has 15 residues.

V and J are TRBV4-1 and TRBJ1-4; D perhaps matches TRBD1 (5 bases). Sequences were obtained from peripheral blood. The origin of this receptor is a man between 70 and 80 years old with active or convalescent COVID-19. CDR3 nucleotide sequence: TGCGCCAGCAGCCAAGATTCGGGGGGTGATGAAAAACTGTTTTTT. Its protein is CASSQDSGGDEKLFF.